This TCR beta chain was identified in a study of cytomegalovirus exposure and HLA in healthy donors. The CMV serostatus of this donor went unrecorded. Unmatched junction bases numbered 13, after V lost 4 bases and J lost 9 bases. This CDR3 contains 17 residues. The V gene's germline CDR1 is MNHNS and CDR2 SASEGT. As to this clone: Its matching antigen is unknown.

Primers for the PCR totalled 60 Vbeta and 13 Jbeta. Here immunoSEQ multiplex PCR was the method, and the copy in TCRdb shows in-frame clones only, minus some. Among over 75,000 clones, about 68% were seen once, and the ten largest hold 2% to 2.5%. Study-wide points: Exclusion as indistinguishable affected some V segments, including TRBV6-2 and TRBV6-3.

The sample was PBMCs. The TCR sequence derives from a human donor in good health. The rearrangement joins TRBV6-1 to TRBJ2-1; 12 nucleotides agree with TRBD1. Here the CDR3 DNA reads TGTGCCAGCAGTGTCGGGGGGGGGACAGGGGGCGAATCTGAGCAGTTCTTC. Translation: CASSVGGGTGGESEQFF.